This paragraph reports one T cell receptor (beta chain). As yet, its antigen is unknown. This clone may be a read error of a much larger clone one base away. TCR beta cDNA was made from roughly 450 ng total RNA with a constant-region primer. Slightly modified ARM-PCR with three nested multiplex PCR rounds yielded TCR beta libraries. The opening two PCR rounds, around 10 cycles each, paired TRBV1-TRBV30 forward primers with a C-beta reverse primer. A single record per CDR3 protein comes from TCRdb applying MiXCR to the multiplex PCR reads. The sample yields around 25,000 distinct CDR3 sequences, roughly four fifths seen once. It was from about 21-30 mg of unsorted bulk tissue that RNA and DNA were co-extracted. Each tumor specimen held more than 80% viable tumor cells. This sample is part of a study of tumor-infiltrating lymphocytes in primary liver carcinoma. Looking at the study overall: Sample counts of productive TCRbeta reads spanned roughly 3.65 to 8 million; these counts were similar across tissue types. Broader study findings: Only about 8-25% of top clones appeared in all five tumor regions. Tumor top-250-clone fractions significantly exceeded those of blood (p = 0.039).

J lost 9 bases, V lost 8 bases, and 16 bases had no gene match. Germline CDR1 and CDR2: SGHNT and YENEEA. This CDR3 region has 14 residues. This receptor was identified in a woman aged 25 to 39 with primary liver carcinoma and hepatitis B virus infection. This chain links TRBV11-3 with TRBJ2-7; 7 nucleotides line up with TRBD1. Sequencing was carried out using liver tumor tissue from sampling region 5. As to subset: tumor region T5, tumor centre. This CDR3 reads CASGPETGSDGQYF. In nucleotides, the CDR3 is TGTGCCAGCGGTCCCGAGACAGGGAGCGACGGGCAGTACTTC.